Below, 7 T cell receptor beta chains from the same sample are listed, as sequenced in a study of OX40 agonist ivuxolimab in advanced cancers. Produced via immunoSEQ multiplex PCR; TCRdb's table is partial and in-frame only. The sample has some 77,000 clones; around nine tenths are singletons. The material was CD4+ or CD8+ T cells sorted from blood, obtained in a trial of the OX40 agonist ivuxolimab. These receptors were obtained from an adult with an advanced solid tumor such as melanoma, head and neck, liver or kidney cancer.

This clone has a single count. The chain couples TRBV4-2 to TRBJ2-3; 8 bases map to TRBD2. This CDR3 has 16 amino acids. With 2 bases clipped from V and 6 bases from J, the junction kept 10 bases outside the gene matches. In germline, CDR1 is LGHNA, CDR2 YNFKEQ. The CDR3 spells CASSQRTGGPGDTQYF. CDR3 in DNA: TGTGCCAGCAGCCAAAGAACGGGAGGGCCGGGGGATACGCAGTATTTT.

DNA of the CDR3: TGTGCCAGCAGCTTGGCTAGCGCCCGAGACGAGCAGTACTTC. This sequence encodes CASSLASARDEQYF. This chain connects TRBV5-5 to TRBJ2-5; D may be TRBD2 (6 bases). Near its end, the DNA agrees better with TRBJ2-7, so the J call may be wrong. The CDR3 length is 14 residues. Germline V gene data show CDR1 as SGHKS and CDR2 as YYEKEE (reference sequence).

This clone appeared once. CDR3 nucleotides: TGTGCCAGTAGCCTGACTACGCCTCGGGGTACGCAGTATTTT. It codes for CASSLTTPRGTQYF. This sequence joins TRBV19 and TRBJ2-3, with D perhaps TRBD2 (5 bases). The CDR3 contains 14 residues. The germline gives CDR1 LNHDA, CDR2 SQIVND (reference sequence). V was cut by 6 bases and J by 8 bases, with 18 bases left in between.

The CDR3 region has the DNA TGCGCCAGCAACGAATTGGGGACAGGTTACGAGCAGTACTTC. As protein: CASNELGTGYEQYF. This chain links TRBV5-1 with TRBJ2-7; 8 bases line up with TRBD1. The CDR3 is 14 amino acids. V shed 6 bases and J 4 bases; nucleotides not matched to a gene: 9. Per germline, CDR1 SGHRS and CDR2 YFSETQ.

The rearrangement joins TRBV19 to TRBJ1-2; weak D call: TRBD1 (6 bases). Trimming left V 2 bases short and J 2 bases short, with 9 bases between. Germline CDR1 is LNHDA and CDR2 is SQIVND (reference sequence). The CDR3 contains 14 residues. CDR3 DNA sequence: TGTGCCAGTAGTATAAACGGGGGCAACTATGGCTACACCTTC. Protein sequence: CASSINGGNYGYTF.

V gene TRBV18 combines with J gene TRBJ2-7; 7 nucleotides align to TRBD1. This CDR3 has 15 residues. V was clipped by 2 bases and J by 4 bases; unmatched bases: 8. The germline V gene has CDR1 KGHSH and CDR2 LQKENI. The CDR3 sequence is CASSPIPRQGYEQYF. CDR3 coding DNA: TGTGCCAGCTCACCAATCCCTAGACAGGGATACGAGCAGTACTTC.

Here the CDR3 reads CASSVGSASSYNEQFF. In DNA, the CDR3 is TGTGCCAGCAGCGTAGGGAGCGCTAGCTCCTACAATGAGCAGTTCTTC. The chain is built from TRBV9 and TRBJ2-1; D is undetermined. Trimming pared 0 bases from V and 0 bases from J, leaving 10 bases between. Germline V gene sequence: CDR1 SGDLS, CDR2 YYNGEE. This CDR3 contains 16 residues.